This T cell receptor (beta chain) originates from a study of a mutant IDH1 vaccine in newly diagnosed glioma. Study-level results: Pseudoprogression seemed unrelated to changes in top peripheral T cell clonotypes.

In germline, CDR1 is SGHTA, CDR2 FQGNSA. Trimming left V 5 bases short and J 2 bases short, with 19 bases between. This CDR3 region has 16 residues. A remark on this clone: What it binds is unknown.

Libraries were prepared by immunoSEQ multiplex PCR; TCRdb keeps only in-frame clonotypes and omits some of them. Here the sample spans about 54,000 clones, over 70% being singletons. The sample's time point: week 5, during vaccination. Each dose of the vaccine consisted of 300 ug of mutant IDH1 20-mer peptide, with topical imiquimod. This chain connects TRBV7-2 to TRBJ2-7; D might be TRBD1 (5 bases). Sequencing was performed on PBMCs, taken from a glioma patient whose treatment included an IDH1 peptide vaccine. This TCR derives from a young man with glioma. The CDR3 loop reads CASSPRTTGGTYEQYF. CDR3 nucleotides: TGTGCCAGCAGCCCACGGACAACCGGTGGCACCTACGAGCAGTACTTC.